The 24 T cell receptor beta chains given below trace back to one sample, sequenced in a study of T cell responses to AZD1222 COVID-19 vaccine. Clones were read by immunoSEQ multiplex PCR, and TCRdb kept only the in-frame ones, dropping some. The sample carries fewer than 200,000 clones, roughly nine tenths recorded once. The input for sequencing was peripheral blood, taken on day 0 of AZD1222 vaccination. Every receptor here comes from an adult in good health.

This chain links TRBV5-1 with TRBJ1-1, with D uncertain. CDR1 and CDR2 (germline): SGHRS, YFSETQ. The CDR3 is made up of 15 amino acids. V gave up 0 bases and J gave up 1 base, with 10 bases separating them. The CDR3 reads CASSLDSRPNTEAFF. The CDR3 region has the DNA TGCGCCAGCAGCTTGGATTCTAGGCCGAACACTGAAGCTTTCTTT.

V is TRBV6-6 and J is TRBJ1-4; D is uncertain. The CDR3 length is 11 residues. V was cut by 6 bases and J by 5 bases, with 4 bases left in between. The V gene's germline CDR1 is MNHNY and CDR2 SVGAGI (reference sequence). The DNA of the CDR3 is TGTGCCAGCAGAACAAATGAAAAACTGTTTTTT. Its translation: CASRTNEKLFF.

This clone occurred a few times. The chain recombines TRBV10-3 with TRBJ2-3; TRBD2 agrees at 9 bases. After removal of 11 bases from V and 2 bases from J, the junction contained 8 bases not matched to a gene. From germline, CDR1 is ENHRY and CDR2 SYGVKD. This CDR3 has 14 residues. CDR3 region: CAGSSGGPTDTQYF. The CDR3 coding sequence is TGTGCCGGAAGTAGCGGGGGACCCACAGATACGCAGTATTTT.

The V gene is TRBV5-4, the J gene TRBJ2-5; 10 nucleotides agree with TRBD2. CDR1 is SGHNT, CDR2 YYREEE, per germline (reference sequence). There are 17 residues in the CDR3. Trimming took 4 bases from V and 7 from J; bases not matched to a gene: 16. The chain's CDR3 is CASSPEVAGGRAGTQYF. The CDR3 nucleotides read TGTGCCAGCAGCCCTGAGGTAGCGGGGGGTAGAGCGGGGACCCAGTACTTC.

The V gene is TRBV5-1, the J gene TRBJ2-1, with 7 bases identical to TRBD2. The germline V gene has CDR1 SGHRS and CDR2 YFSETQ. The CDR3 contains 16 residues. Losses at the gene ends were 4 bases for V and 0 bases for J; bases not matched to a gene: 7. Written as DNA, the CDR3 is TGCGCCAGCAGCAGAACAGCGGGGAGCTCCTACAATGAGCAGTTCTTC. It is translated as CASSRTAGSSYNEQFF.

This chain uses TRBV30 with TRBJ1-1; TRBD1 is a possible D gene (5 bases). Germline V CDR1 and CDR2: GTSNPN, SVGIG (reference sequence). The CDR3 extends over 14 amino acids. Trimming cost V 5 bases and J 0 bases, with 13 bases left between them. Written as DNA, the CDR3 is TGTGCCTGGTGTTCGCAGGGCCTGAACACTGAAGCTTTCTTT. Translation gives CAWCSQGLNTEAFF.

This chain links TRBV9 with TRBJ2-5, with 13 bases that match TRBD2. This CDR3 is built from 18 residues. V shed 4 bases, J shed 2 bases, and the junction held 11 bases outside the gene matches. From germline, CDR1 is SGDLS and CDR2 YYNGEE. The CDR3 coding sequence is TGTGCCAGCAGCCCCCGAGGACTAGCGGGAGTTAATCAAGAGACCCAGTACTTC. Protein sequence: CASSPRGLAGVNQETQYF.

This clone was recorded only once. The chain uses TRBV28 and TRBJ1-1; no firm D call. The germline V and J ends were trimmed by 7 bases and 0 bases, with 15 bases remaining between them. Per germline, CDR1 MDHEN and CDR2 SYDVKM. The CDR3 is 15 residues long. The CDR3 DNA is TGTGCCAGCACCCAGGTTGGGCAGTTGAACACTGAAGCTTTCTTT. It specifies CASTQVGQLNTEAFF. The whole variable domain, filled in from reference TRBV28 and TRBJ1-1, reads DVKVTQSSRYLVKRTGEKVFLECVQDMDHENMFWYRQDPGLGLRLIYFSYDVKMKEKGDIPEGYSVSREKKERFSLILESASTNQTSMYLCASTQVGQLNTEAFFGQGTRLTVV.

The rearrangement links TRBV11-2 to TRBJ1-5; TRBD1 agrees at 8 bases. V lost 5 bases and J lost 2; bases outside the gene matches: 2. The germline V gene has CDR1 SGHAT and CDR2 FQNNGV. This CDR3 contains 14 residues. CDR3 in DNA: TGTGCCAGCAGCCTACAGGGGGGCAATCAGCCCCAGCATTTT. Amino acid sequence: CASSLQGGNQPQHF.

The V gene is TRBV5-5, the J gene TRBJ1-2, with TRBD1 matching over 7 bases. This CDR3 has 13 residues. Germline CDR1 SGHKS, CDR2 YYEKEE (reference sequence). V was pared by 4 bases and J by 7 bases, with 7 bases of the junction left unmatched. The CDR3 DNA reads TGTGCCAGCAGCCTATTACAGGGGTTTGGCTACACCTTC. Translation: CASSLLQGFGYTF.

The J gene is TRBJ2-2, the V gene TRBV9; 9 nucleotides match TRBD2. The CDR3 contains 17 residues. Trimming removed 1 base from V and 5 bases from J; junction bases left unmatched: 9. From germline, CDR1 is SGDLS and CDR2 YYNGEE. The CDR3 DNA follows: TGTGCCAGCAGCGTAAGGGACAGCGGGAGGAATACCGGGGAGCTGTTTTTT. Amino acid sequence: CASSVRDSGRNTGELFF.

The rearrangement joins TRBV5-4 to TRBJ1-2; D may be TRBD1 (6 bases). This CDR3 is built from 15 residues. V was trimmed by 10 bases and J by 4 bases, leaving 23 bases between them. Germline V gives CDR1 SGHNT, CDR2 YYREEE (reference sequence). CDR3 bases: TGTGCCTGCAAGACAGGCGGGACGAATTCCTATGGCTACACCTTC. Translating gives CACKTGGTNSYGYTF.

The chain employs TRBV11-2 and TRBJ2-2, with TRBD2 matching over 10 bases. Looked up from germline, CDR1 is SGHAT and CDR2 is FQNNGV. The V gene end was trimmed by 2 bases and the J gene end by 1 base; junction bases not matched to a gene: 1. The CDR3 runs 16 residues. The CDR3 loop is CASSLTSGVNTGELFF. For the CDR3, the DNA is TGTGCCAGCAGCTTAACTAGCGGGGTGAACACCGGGGAGCTGTTTTTT.

The DNA for the CDR3 is TGTGCCAGCAGTCGAGCGGGGCCTCCTTCTTTAGGGCAGTACTTC. It encodes CASSRAGPPSLGQYF. V is TRBV27 and J is TRBJ2-7; 7 nucleotides match TRBD2. From germline, CDR1 is MNHEY and CDR2 SMNVEV (reference sequence). The CDR3 consists of 15 residues. The ends lost 5 bases at V and 9 bases at J; junction bases unmatched: 16.

The rearrangement uses TRBV6-2 or TRBV6-3 and TRBJ2-1; D ambiguous. The CDR3 contains 13 residues. Germline CDR1 MNHEY, CDR2 SVGEGT. Trimming removed 6 bases from V and 8 bases from J, with 14 bases in between. The DNA of the CDR3 is TGTGCCAGCAGCTCATTCCAACCCGATGAGCAGTTCTTC. It yields the protein CASSSFQPDEQFF.

The table lists this clone with many counts. V usage is TRBV6-2 or TRBV6-3 and J usage is TRBJ2-1, with 7 bases aligning to TRBD2. Unmatched junction bases numbered 2, after V lost 2 bases and J lost 4 bases. Germline CDR1 reads MNHEY; CDR2 reads SVGEGT. This CDR3 contains 14 residues. The CDR3 reads CASSYGAGYNEQFF. In nucleotides, the CDR3 is TGTGCCAGCAGTTACGGAGCGGGGTACAATGAGCAGTTCTTC.

The gene calls are TRBV7-2 and TRBJ1-4, with 7 bases identical to TRBD1. J lost 8 bases, V lost 5 bases, and 8 bases had no gene match. The CDR3 runs to 14 residues. Germline CDR1 reads SGHTA; CDR2 reads FQGNSA. Here the CDR3 DNA reads TGTGCCAGCAGCCTGACAGGGTACGAGGAAAAACTGTTTTTT. This sequence encodes CASSLTGYEEKLFF.

V is TRBV3-1 (or the pseudogene TRBV3-2) and J is TRBJ1-4; perhaps TRBD1 as D (6 bases). CDR3 length equals 14 residues. V lost 1 base and J 8 bases, leaving 11 bases between the germline ends. The germline V gene encodes CDR1 LGHDT and CDR2 YNNKEL (reference sequence). CDR3 sequence (DNA): TGTGCCAGCAGCCAAGCACAGGGCGGCGAAAAACTGTTTTTT. Amino acids: CASSQAQGGEKLFF.

V and J are TRBV6-4 and TRBJ2-2, with no clear D. Germline V gene lookup returns CDR1 MRHNA and CDR2 SNTAGT. The CDR3 extends over 14 amino acids. The V gene lost 5 bases and the J gene lost 2 bases, with 9 bases spanning the gap. The CDR3, as DNA: TGTGCCAGCAGTCCCTTTCCAAACACCGGGGAGCTGTTTTTT. Protein: CASSPFPNTGELFF.

The chain carries TRBV5-6 and TRBJ2-5; D is unresolved. The CDR3 is made up of 13 amino acids. In germline, CDR1 is SGHDT, CDR2 YYEEEE. V was shortened by 0 bases and J by 7 bases, with 10 bases between the two germline ends. The CDR3 DNA reads as TGTGCCAGCAGCTTGGCTAGACCTGGGACCCAGTACTTC. Protein sequence: CASSLARPGTQYF.

The J gene is TRBJ1-5, the V gene TRBV9; D is unresolved. V was clipped by 3 bases and J by 0 bases, with 7 bases between them. Germline CDR1 SGDLS, CDR2 YYNGEE. The CDR3 runs to 14 residues. The CDR3 DNA reads as TGTGCCAGCAGCGCCAGTTATAGCAATCAGCCCCAGCATTTT. Its protein is CASSASYSNQPQHF.

The chain couples TRBV5-1 to TRBJ2-5, with a possible D match to TRBD2 (5 bases). Germline lookup yields CDR1 SGHRS and CDR2 YFSETQ. The CDR3 loop spans 15 amino acids. Trimming pared 0 bases from V and 5 bases from J, leaving 14 bases between. In DNA, the CDR3 is TGCGCCAGCAGCTTGGATGTGAATGGCGGGGAGACCCAGTACTTC. This codes for CASSLDVNGGETQYF.

This rearrangement joins TRBV5-1 to TRBJ2-2; 8 positions agree with TRBD2. Germline V lookup: CDR1 SGHRS, CDR2 YFSETQ. This CDR3 comprises 15 residues. Losses at the gene ends were 5 bases for V and 3 bases for J; bases not matched to a gene: 6. CDR3 protein: CASSQAGADTGELFF. The CDR3 DNA is TGCGCCAGCAGTCAAGCGGGAGCGGACACCGGGGAGCTGTTTTTT.

As regards this clone: This same CDR3 is encoded by further DNA sequences in the sample. The chain is built from TRBV30 and TRBJ2-2; D uncertain. V shed 8 bases and J shed 2 bases, with 6 bases lying between them. The germline CDR1 and CDR2 sequences are GTSNPN and SVGIG (reference sequence). The CDR3 has 11 amino acids. DNA of the CDR3: TGTGCCGGTACCAACACCGGGGAGCTGTTTTTT. Its translation is CAGTNTGELFF.